This TCR beta chain came from a study of T-cell reconstitution after alpha-beta-depleted transplantation in children. This clonotype was observed at least ten times. During its preparation, the TCRbeta library received unique molecular identifiers. TCRdb ran MiXCR on the PCR reads and lists one entry per CDR3 protein. Among about 610,000 distinct CDR3 sequences, roughly a tenth were seen once, and the ten largest hold less than 5%. The CDR3 runs 15 residues. The germline gives CDR1 MNHEY, CDR2 SMNVEV (reference sequence). Trimming at V came to 6 bases and at J to 0 bases, leaving 8 bases not matched to a gene.

This sequence joins TRBV27 and TRBJ2-7, with 7 bases aligning to TRBD2. The sequencing here drew on PBMCs from the stem cell graft donor, taken from the stem cell graft. The source is a human donor who donated a stem cell graft to a child with acute myeloid leukemia. The CDR3 protein is CASSPGGRSSYEQYF. The DNA of the CDR3 is TGTGCCAGCAGCCCCGGGGGGAGGTCCTCCTACGAGCAGTACTTC.